This T cell receptor beta chain is from a study of T cell changes during pregnancy in multiple sclerosis. Method: immunoSEQ multiplex PCR; TCRdb's copy keeps in-frame clones and lacks some. The sample lists fewer than 95,000 clones, roughly 90% seen once, with approximately 1.8% in the top ten. The junction had 17 bases not matched to a gene; V was cut back by 4 bases and J by 8 bases. The germline V gene encodes CDR1 SQVTM and CDR2 ANQGSEA. This CDR3 has 16 amino acids. Source: peripheral blood, taken in the first trimester of pregnancy. The sequence was collected from a female donor in good health, enrolled as a control in a pregnancy study. The J gene is TRBJ2-1, the V gene TRBV29-1, with 7 bases matching TRBD2. This CDR3 is CSVVGEGTSSSYEQFF. As DNA, the CDR3 is TGCAGCGTTGTTGGGGAGGGGACTTCCTCATCCTATGAGCAGTTCTTC.